The rows below give T cell receptor beta chains drawn from one sample of a study of T cell responses to AZD1222 COVID-19 vaccine. Clones were read by immunoSEQ multiplex PCR, and TCRdb kept only the in-frame ones, dropping some. The data hold nearly 110,000 clones, with around nine tenths observed a single time. Sequencing used peripheral blood, obtained 28 days after the second AZD1222 dose. Source of these receptors: an adult who received the AZD1222 COVID-19 vaccine. Both conserved end residues are part of each CDR3. D genes are given only for firm matches. Rows give clone size only sometimes, using once, few, many, or a class for an expanded clone.

. TRBJ1-6 TRBV7-9 . CASSLALSWGAVNNSPLHF TGTGCCAGCAGCTTAGCGCTGAGTTGGGGGGCTGTCAATAATTCACCCCTCCACTTT
. TRBJ2-1 TRBV6-5 TRBD2 CASSRRLAGGNEQFF TGTGCCAGCAGTCGCAGACTAGCGGGAGGCAATGAGCAGTTCTTC
. TRBJ1-2 TRBV12-5 . CASGLVPGETGRTNYGYTF TGTGCTAGTGGTTTGGTCCCGGGGGAGACAGGACGGACTAACTATGGCTACACCTTC
once TRBJ1-4 TRBV12-3/TRBV12-4 . CASSFGEKLFF TGTGCCAGCAGTTTCGGAGAAAAACTGTTTTTT
. TRBJ2-1 TRBV9 TRBD2 CASSPGTSEPYNEQFF TGTGCCAGCAGCCCCGGGACTAGCGAGCCTTACAATGAGCAGTTCTTC
. TRBJ2-3 TRBV4-1 . CASSPLALSTDTQYF TGCGCCAGCAGCCCCCTAGCGTTAAGCACAGATACGCAGTATTTT
. TRBJ2-7 TRBV6-5 TRBD1 CASSRDRPYEQYF TGTGCCAGCAGCCGGGACAGACCTTACGAGCAGTACTTC
. TRBJ1-1 TRBV7-8 . CASSLTTANTEAFF TGTGCCAGCAGCTTAACTACAGCCAACACTGAAGCTTTCTTT
. TRBJ2-5 TRBV21-1 . CASSNGEGSRGETQYF TGTGCCAGCAGCAATGGGGAAGGCTCCCGGGGAGAGACCCAGTACTTC
. TRBJ2-7 TRBV29-1 TRBD1 CSVPLQGAHEQYF TGCAGCGTCCCGTTACAGGGGGCCCACGAGCAGTACTTC
. TRBJ1-2 TRBV27 . CASKGLYGYTF TGTGCCAGCAAGGGGCTCTATGGCTACACCTTC
. TRBJ1-1 TRBV5-1 . CASSLGQEAFF TGCGCCAGCAGCTTGGGACAGGAAGCTTTCTTT
. TRBJ2-3 TRBV4-1 TRBD2 CASSHPKRGGSPDTQYF TGCGCCAGCAGCCATCCCAAGCGGGGGGGTAGCCCAGATACGCAGTATTTT
. TRBJ2-3 TRBV7-7 TRBD1 CASSLGGQKTDTQYF TGTGCTAGCAGCTTAGGGGGACAGAAGACAGATACGCAGTATTTT
once TRBJ1-2 TRBV24-1 . CATSVPAFHGGYTF TGTGCCACCAGTGTTCCAGCGTTCCATGGTGGCTACACCTTC
. TRBJ2-2 TRBV24-1 TRBD2 CATSGRGRANTGELFF TGTGCCACCAGTGGACGCGGGAGGGCGAACACCGGGGAGCTGTTTTTT
. TRBJ1-2 TRBV30 . CAWSVPFGGNGYTF TGTGCCTGGAGTGTTCCCTTCGGAGGGAATGGCTACACCTTC
. TRBJ1-1 TRBV5-1 . CASSSRQVFVQNTEAFF TGCGCCAGCAGCTCCCGACAGGTCTTTGTACAGAACACTGAAGCTTTCTTT
. TRBJ2-7 TRBV19 TRBD1 CASRGQSSYEQYF TGTGCCAGTAGGGGACAGAGCTCCTACGAGCAGTACTTC